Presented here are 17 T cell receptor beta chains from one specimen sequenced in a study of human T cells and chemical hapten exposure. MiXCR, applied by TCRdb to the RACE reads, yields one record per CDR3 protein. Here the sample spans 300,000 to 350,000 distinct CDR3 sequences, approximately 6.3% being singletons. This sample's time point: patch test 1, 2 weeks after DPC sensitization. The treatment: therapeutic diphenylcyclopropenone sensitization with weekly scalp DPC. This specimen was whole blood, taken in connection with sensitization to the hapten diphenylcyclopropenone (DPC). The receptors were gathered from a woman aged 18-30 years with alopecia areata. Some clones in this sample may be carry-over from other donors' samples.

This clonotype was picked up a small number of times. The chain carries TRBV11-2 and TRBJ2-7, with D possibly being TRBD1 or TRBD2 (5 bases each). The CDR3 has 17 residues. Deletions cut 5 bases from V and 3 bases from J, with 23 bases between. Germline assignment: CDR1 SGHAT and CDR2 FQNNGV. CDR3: CASSPTPPGRFYYEQYF. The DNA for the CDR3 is TGTGCCAGCAGCCCGACGCCCCCGGGACGGTTCTACTACGAGCAGTACTTC. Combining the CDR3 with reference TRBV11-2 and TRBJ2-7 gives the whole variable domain EAGVAQSPRYKIIEKRQSVAFWCNPISGHATLYWYQQILGQGPKLLIQFQNNGVVDDSQLPKDRFSAERLKGVDSTLKIQPAKLEDSAVYLCASSPTPPGRFYYEQYFGPGTRLTVT.

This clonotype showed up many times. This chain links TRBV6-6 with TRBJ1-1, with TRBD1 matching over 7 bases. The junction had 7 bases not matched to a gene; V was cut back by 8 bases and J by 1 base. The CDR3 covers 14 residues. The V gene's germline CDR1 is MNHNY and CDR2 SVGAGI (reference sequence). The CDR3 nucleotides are TGTGCCAGCTTAAACAGGGGCAAGAACACTGAAGCTTTCTTT. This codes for CASLNRGKNTEAFF.

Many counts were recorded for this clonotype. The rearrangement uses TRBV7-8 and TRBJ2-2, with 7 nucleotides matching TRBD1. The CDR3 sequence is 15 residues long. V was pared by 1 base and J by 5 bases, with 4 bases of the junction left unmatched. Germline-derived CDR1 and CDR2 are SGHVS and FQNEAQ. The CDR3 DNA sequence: TGTGCCAGCAGCTTAGGAAACAGGGGAACCGGGGAGCTGTTTTTT. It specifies CASSLGNRGTGELFF.

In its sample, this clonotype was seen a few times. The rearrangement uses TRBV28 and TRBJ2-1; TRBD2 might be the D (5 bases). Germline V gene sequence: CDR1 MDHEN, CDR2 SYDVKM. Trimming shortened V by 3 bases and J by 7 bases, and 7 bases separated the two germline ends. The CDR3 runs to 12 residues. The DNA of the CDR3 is TGTGCCAGCAGTTTTACTAGGAATGAGCAGTTCTTC. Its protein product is CASSFTRNEQFF.

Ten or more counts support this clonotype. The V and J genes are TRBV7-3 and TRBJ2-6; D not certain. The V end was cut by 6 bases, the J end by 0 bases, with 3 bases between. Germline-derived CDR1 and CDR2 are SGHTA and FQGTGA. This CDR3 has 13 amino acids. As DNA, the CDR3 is TGTGCCAGCAGGGGCTCTGGGGCCAACGTCCTGACTTTC. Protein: CASRGSGANVLTF.

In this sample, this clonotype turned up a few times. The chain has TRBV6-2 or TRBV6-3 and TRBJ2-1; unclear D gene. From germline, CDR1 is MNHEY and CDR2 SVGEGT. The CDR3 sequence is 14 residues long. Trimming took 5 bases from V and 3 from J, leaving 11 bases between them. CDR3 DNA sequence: TGTGCCAGCAGTCCACGGCCGGTCTACAATGAGCAGTTCTTC. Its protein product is CASSPRPVYNEQFF.

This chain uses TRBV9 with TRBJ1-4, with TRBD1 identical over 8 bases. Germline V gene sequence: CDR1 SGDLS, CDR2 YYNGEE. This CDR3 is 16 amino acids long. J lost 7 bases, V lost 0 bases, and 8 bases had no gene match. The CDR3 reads CASSVAPGGEGEKLFF. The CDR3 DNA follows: TGTGCCAGCAGCGTAGCCCCAGGGGGCGAAGGTGAAAAACTGTTTTTT.

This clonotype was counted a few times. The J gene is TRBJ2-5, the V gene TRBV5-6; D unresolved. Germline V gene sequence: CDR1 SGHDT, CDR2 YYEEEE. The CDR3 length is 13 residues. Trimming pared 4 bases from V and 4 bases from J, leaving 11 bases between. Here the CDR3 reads CASSGLSTETQYF. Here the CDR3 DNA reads TGTGCCAGCAGCGGGCTTTCAACAGAGACCCAGTACTTC.

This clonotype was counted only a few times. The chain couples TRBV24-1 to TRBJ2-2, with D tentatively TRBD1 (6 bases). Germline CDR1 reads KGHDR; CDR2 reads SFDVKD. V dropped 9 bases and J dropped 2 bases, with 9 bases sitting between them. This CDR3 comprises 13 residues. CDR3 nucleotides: TGTGCCACCGAGGACAGCAACACCGGGGAGCTGTTTTTT. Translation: CATEDSNTGELFF.

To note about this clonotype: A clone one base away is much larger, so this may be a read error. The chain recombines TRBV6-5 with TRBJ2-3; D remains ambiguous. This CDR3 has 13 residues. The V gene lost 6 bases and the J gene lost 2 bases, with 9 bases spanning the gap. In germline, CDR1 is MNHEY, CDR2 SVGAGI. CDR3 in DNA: TGTGCCAGCAGGTGCCGCGTCACAGATACGCAGTATTTT. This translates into CASRCRVTDTQYF.

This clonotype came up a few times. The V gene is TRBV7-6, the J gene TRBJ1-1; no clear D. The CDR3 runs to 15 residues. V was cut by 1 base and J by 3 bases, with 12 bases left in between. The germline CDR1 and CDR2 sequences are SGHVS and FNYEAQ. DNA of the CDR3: TGTGCCAGCAGCTTAGACCCGAGGAGGGACACTGAAGCTTTCTTT. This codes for CASSLDPRRDTEAFF.

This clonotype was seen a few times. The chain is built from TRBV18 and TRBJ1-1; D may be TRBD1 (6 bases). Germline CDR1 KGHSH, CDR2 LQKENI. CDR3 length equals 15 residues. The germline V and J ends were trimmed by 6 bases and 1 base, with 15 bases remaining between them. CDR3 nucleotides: TGTGCCAGCTCCCCCAGACAGGTGGGGAACACTGAAGCTTTCTTT. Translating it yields CASSPRQVGNTEAFF.

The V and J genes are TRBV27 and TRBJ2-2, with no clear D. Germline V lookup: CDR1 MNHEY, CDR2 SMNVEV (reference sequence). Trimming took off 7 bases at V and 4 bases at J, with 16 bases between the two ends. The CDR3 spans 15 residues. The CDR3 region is CASTIDLGGTGELFF. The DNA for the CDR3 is TGTGCCAGCACTATAGATTTGGGCGGCACCGGGGAGCTGTTTTTT.

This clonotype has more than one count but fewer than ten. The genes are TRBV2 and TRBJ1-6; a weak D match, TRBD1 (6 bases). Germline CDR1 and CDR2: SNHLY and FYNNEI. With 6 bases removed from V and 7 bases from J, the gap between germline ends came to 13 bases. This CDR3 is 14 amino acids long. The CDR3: CASRVEQGNSPLHF. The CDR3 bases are TGTGCCAGCAGGGTGGAACAGGGAAATTCACCCCTCCACTTT. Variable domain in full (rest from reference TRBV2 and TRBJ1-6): EPEVTQTPSHQVTQMGQEVILRCVPISNHLYFYWYRQILGQKVEFLVSFYNNEISEKSEIFDDQFSVERPDGSNFTLKIRSTKLEDSAMYFCASRVEQGNSPLHFGNGTRLTVT.

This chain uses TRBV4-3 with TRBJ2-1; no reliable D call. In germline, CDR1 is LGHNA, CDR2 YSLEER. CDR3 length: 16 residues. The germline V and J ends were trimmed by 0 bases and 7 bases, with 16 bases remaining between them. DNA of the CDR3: TGCGCCAGCAGCCAAGAGCGGAGACCCCCAAAAAATGAGCAGTTCTTC. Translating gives CASSQERRPPKNEQFF.

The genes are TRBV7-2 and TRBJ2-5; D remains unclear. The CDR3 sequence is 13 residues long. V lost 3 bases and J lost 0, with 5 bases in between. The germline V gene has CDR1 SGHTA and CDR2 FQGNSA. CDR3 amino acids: CASSFGYQETQYF. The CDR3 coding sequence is TGTGCCAGCAGCTTCGGGTACCAAGAGACCCAGTACTTC.

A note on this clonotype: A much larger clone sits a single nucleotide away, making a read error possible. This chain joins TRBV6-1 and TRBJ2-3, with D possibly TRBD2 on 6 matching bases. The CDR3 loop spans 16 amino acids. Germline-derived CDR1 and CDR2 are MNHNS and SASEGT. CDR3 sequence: CASCERDWELTDTQYF. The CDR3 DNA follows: TGTGCCAGCTGTGAACGGGACTGGGAGCTCACAGATACGCAGTATTTT.